The clone carrying this T cell receptor (beta chain) was observed many times. Its antigen is unknown. This record comes from a study of T cells in Graves' hyperthyroidism and ophthalmopathy. Study findings and constraints: Peripheral blood also featured most of the thyroid clonotypes expanded above 0.001.

V shed 5 bases and J shed 1 base, with 15 bases lying between them. Per the germline V gene, CDR1 is SGHTA and CDR2 is FQGNSA. This CDR3 comprises 15 residues. Regions amplified from RNA transcripts were the TCR beta CDR3 regions. An initial round of RT-PCR targeting the TCR CDR3 relied on the HTBI primer set. TCRdb used MiXCR to reprocess the multiplex PCR reads, holding one entry per CDR3 protein. The sample has about 400,000 distinct CDR3 sequences, 20% to 25% seen once. It was considered stable Graves' hyperthyroidism when ophthalmopathy did not progress within 18 months. Hyperthyroidism patients were newly diagnosed, had disease duration under 2 months, and were aged 18 to 65 years.

Sequenced material: blood. V and J are TRBV7-2 and TRBJ2-7, with a weak D call TRBD2 (7 bases). This TCR derives from a man in his fifties with Graves' hyperthyroidism. CDR3 nucleotide sequence: TGTGCCAGCAGCCTGGAGGGGGGGCTTTCCTACGAGCAGTACTTC. Residues: CASSLEGGLSYEQYF.